This TCR beta chain stems from a study of CD8+ T cells in alopecia areata. Findings and caveats of the study: Among the 100 top clones, expanded CD8+ clones, like scalp clonality, were significantly decreased by tofacitinib.

In this sample, this clone turned up once. The antigen is not known. Germline CDR1 reads MGHRA; CDR2 reads YSYEKL. There are 16 residues in the CDR3. Trimming stripped 3 bases from V and 5 bases from J, with 19 bases between. Extracted from the samples, RNA was reverse transcribed into cDNA to serve as the sequencing template. Method: immunoSEQ multiplex PCR; TCRdb's copy keeps in-frame clones and lacks some. The data hold 15,000 to 20,000 clones, with 50% to 70% observed a single time. The sample's treatment: oral pan-JAK inhibitor, 5-10 mg twice daily. Specimens obtained from alopecia areata patients comprised lesional scalp punch biopsies and peripheral blood.

The TCR sequence derives from a human donor with alopecia areata. The chain recombines TRBV4-1 with TRBJ1-1; D is perhaps TRBD1 (5 bases). Sequences were derived from skin, sampled at week 4, from a patient treated with tofacitinib. The CDR3 coding sequence is TGCGCCAGCAGCCATCTCGGATGGGCTAAGGGGACTGAAGCTTTCTTT. The encoded protein is CASSHLGWAKGTEAFF.